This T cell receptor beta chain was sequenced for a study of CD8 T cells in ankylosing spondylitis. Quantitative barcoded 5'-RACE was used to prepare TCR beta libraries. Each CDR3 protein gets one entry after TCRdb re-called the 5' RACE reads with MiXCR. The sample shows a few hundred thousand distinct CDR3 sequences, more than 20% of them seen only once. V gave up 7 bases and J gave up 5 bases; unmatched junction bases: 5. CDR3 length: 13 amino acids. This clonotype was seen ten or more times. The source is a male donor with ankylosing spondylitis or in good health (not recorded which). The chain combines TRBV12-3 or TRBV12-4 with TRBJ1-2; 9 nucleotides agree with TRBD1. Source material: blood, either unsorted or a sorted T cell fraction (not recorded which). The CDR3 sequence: CASIRQGDYGYTF. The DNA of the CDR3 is TGTGCCAGCATCCGACAGGGGGATTATGGCTACACCTTC.